These 21 T cell receptor beta chains originate from one sample sequenced in a study of preoperative IRX-2 immunotherapy in early breast cancer. As for treatment: preoperative locoregional IRX-2 cytokine immunotherapy. TCRdb's table, derived via immunoSEQ multiplex PCR, lists solely in-frame clones and lacks some. This table has over 55,000 clones, roughly 94% appearing once. This sample was obtained from a patient treated with IRX-2 immunotherapy. Receptor source: a human donor with breast cancer.

The V gene is TRBV2, the J gene TRBJ2-3; D assignment may be TRBD1 or TRBD2 (5 bases each). The CDR3 loop spans 10 amino acids. Germline V CDR1 and CDR2: SNHLY, FYNNEI. V shed 8 bases and J shed 8 bases, with 8 bases lying between them. The CDR3 bases are TGTGCCAGCGGGGCGGGTACGCAGTATTTT. Its translation: CASGAGTQYF.

This chain connects TRBV2 to TRBJ2-2; weak D call: TRBD1 (6 bases). The CDR3 loop spans 17 amino acids. V shed 3 bases and J shed 2 bases, with 16 bases lying between them. Germline-derived CDR1 and CDR2 are SNHLY and FYNNEI. The CDR3 DNA follows: TGTGCCAGCAGTGAGCAGATCAGGGGTGGAAACACCGGGGAGCTGTTTTTT. Translated, it gives CASSEQIRGGNTGELFF. The complete variable domain, with remaining parts taken from reference TRBV2 and TRBJ2-2, reads EPEVTQTPSHQVTQMGQEVILRCVPISNHLYFYWYRQILGQKVEFLVSFYNNEISEKSEIFDDQFSVERPDGSNFTLKIRSTKLEDSAMYFCASSEQIRGGNTGELFFGEGSRLTVL.

This rearrangement joins TRBV28 to TRBJ2-3; a weak D match, TRBD1 (5 bases). The germline V and J ends were trimmed by 6 bases and 0 bases, with 10 bases remaining between them. The CDR3 sequence is 14 residues long. Germline CDR1 is MDHEN and CDR2 is SYDVKM. CDR3 amino acids: CASRGQASTDTQYF. As DNA, the CDR3 is TGTGCCAGCAGGGGGCAGGCTAGCACAGATACGCAGTATTTT.

The chain employs TRBV7-9 and TRBJ2-2; perhaps TRBD1 as D (6 bases). CDR3 length: 15 amino acids. Germline CDR1 and CDR2: SEHNR and FQNEAQ (reference sequence). Trimming stripped 3 bases from V and 0 bases from J, with 8 bases between. This CDR3 reads CASSFYRANTGELFF. CDR3 bases: TGTGCCAGCAGCTTTTACAGGGCGAACACCGGGGAGCTGTTTTTT.

The chain has TRBV19 and TRBJ2-2; D is unresolved. Trimming took off 1 base at V and 5 bases at J, with 5 bases between the two ends. The CDR3 runs 13 residues. The germline gives CDR1 LNHDA, CDR2 SQIVND (reference sequence). Written as DNA, the CDR3 is TGTGCCAGTAGTATAGTCATAACCGGGGAGCTGTTTTTT. Translating it yields CASSIVITGELFF.

The rearrangement uses TRBV28 and TRBJ2-5, with a possible D match to TRBD2 (6 bases). The CDR3 covers 14 residues. V was clipped by 4 bases and J by 5 bases, with 14 bases between them. In germline, CDR1 is MDHEN, CDR2 SYDVKM. The CDR3 protein is CASSSPTEGETQYF. CDR3 nucleotide sequence: TGTGCCAGCAGTTCTCCGACGGAGGGGGAGACCCAGTACTTC.

The rearrangement links TRBV7-8 to TRBJ2-2; TRBD1 might be the D (6 bases). Trimming pared 7 bases from V and 4 bases from J, leaving 16 bases between. Germline CDR1 SGHVS, CDR2 FQNEAQ. This CDR3 is 15 amino acids long. As DNA, the CDR3 is TGTGCCAGCAAACAAGGGACCAGGGGCACCGGGGAGCTGTTTTTT. Encoded protein: CASKQGTRGTGELFF.

CDR3 sequence: CASSLHAGTGGGPQHF. CDR3 in DNA: TGTGCCAGCAGCCTACATGCCGGGACAGGGGGCGGGCCCCAGCATTTT. J is TRBJ1-5 and V is TRBV13, with 12 bases lining up with TRBD1. The V segment lost 5 bases and the J segment 9 bases; nucleotides outside the gene matches: 11. The CDR3 is 16 amino acids. Germline CDR1 PRHDT, CDR2 FYEKMQ (reference sequence).

The CDR3 coding sequence is TGTGCCAGCAGCCTTTCGTCGGCAGAAGAGACCCAGTACTTC. Its translation: CASSLSSAEETQYF. This chain joins TRBV7-2 and TRBJ2-5; D ambiguous. V lost 5 bases, J lost 3 bases, and 13 bases lay in between. CDR3 size: 14 residues. Germline lookup yields CDR1 SGHTA and CDR2 FQGNSA.

The chain employs TRBV5-4 and TRBJ2-1; no clear D. The CDR3 spans 14 residues. The V gene lost 0 bases and the J gene lost 5 bases, with 9 bases spanning the gap. Germline V gives CDR1 SGHNT, CDR2 YYREEE (reference sequence). The CDR3 DNA reads TGTGCCAGCAGCTTGGACGGTCCCGACAATGAGCAGTTCTTC. The encoded protein is CASSLDGPDNEQFF.

V usage is TRBV7-8 and J usage is TRBJ2-1; 9 nucleotides agree with TRBD2. This CDR3 contains 18 residues. With 5 bases clipped from V and 8 bases from J, the junction kept 19 bases outside the gene matches. From germline, CDR1 is SGHVS and CDR2 FQNEAQ. The CDR3 here is CASSPQRAGGHGGHEQFF. The CDR3 DNA reads as TGTGCCAGCAGCCCACAGCGGGCGGGAGGGCACGGGGGCCATGAGCAGTTCTTC.

The chain links TRBV5-1 to TRBJ2-1, with a tentative D call TRBD2 (6 bases). This CDR3 region has 14 residues. Trimming shortened V by 5 bases and J by 0 bases, and 9 bases separated the two germline ends. Per germline, CDR1 SGHRS and CDR2 YFSETQ. CDR3 in amino acids: CASSRESSYNEQFF. The CDR3 DNA follows: TGCGCCAGCAGTCGGGAGAGCTCCTACAATGAGCAGTTCTTC.

The gene calls are TRBV10-3 and TRBJ1-5; no clear D gene. Trimming shortened V by 8 bases and J by 3 bases, and 11 bases separated the two germline ends. The CDR3 is made up of 13 amino acids. Germline CDR1 reads ENHRY; CDR2 reads SYGVKD. Written as DNA, the CDR3 is TGTGCCATCGCGGAGCGCATCAATCAGCCCCAGCATTTT. It translates to CAIAERINQPQHF.

The chain uses TRBV4-3 and TRBJ1-6; a weak D match, TRBD1 (5 bases). Germline CDR1 reads LGHNA; CDR2 reads YSLEER. Trimming removed 6 bases from V and 3 bases from J, with 15 bases in between. CDR3 length: 16 residues. DNA for the CDR3: TGCGCCAGCAGTCGTCAGGGTGGGTTCTATAATTCACCCCTCCACTTT. It codes for CASSRQGGFYNSPLHF.

This clone was seen only once. V and J are TRBV19 and TRBJ1-6; D is perhaps TRBD1 (6 bases). This CDR3 spans 14 amino acids. The V and J ends lost 5 bases and 9 bases respectively, with 14 bases between them. CDR1 is LNHDA, CDR2 SQIVND, per germline (reference sequence). The CDR3 is CASSRQGQVSPLHF. The CDR3 nucleotides read TGTGCCAGTAGTCGGCAGGGGCAGGTTTCACCCCTCCACTTT.

The gene calls are TRBV28 and TRBJ1-1; 12 bases align to TRBD1. The ends lost 5 bases at V and 6 bases at J; junction bases unmatched: 7. CDR3 length: 15 residues. Germline CDR1 reads MDHEN; CDR2 reads SYDVKM. CDR3 nucleotide sequence: TGTGCCAGCAGTACCCGGGACAGGGGGCCCGCTGAAGCTTTCTTT. Translation gives CASSTRDRGPAEAFF. The variable domain in full, with the rest retrieved from reference TRBV28 and TRBJ1-1, is DVKVTQSSRYLVKRTGEKVFLECVQDMDHENMFWYRQDPGLGLRLIYFSYDVKMKEKGDIPEGYSVSREKKERFSLILESASTNQTSMYLCASSTRDRGPAEAFFGQGTRLTVV.

CDR3 bases: TGTGCCAGCAGCCTCGCGGTGGGCGAGCAGTACTTC. Its translation: CASSLAVGEQYF. V is TRBV11-3 and J is TRBJ2-7; D ambiguous. V lost 5 bases and J 6 bases, leaving 11 bases between the germline ends. There are 12 residues in the CDR3. The germline CDR1 and CDR2 sequences are SGHNT and YENEEA.

V is TRBV29-1 and J is TRBJ2-5; 11 bases match TRBD2. J was trimmed by 2 bases and V by 6 bases; bases with no gene match: 5. This CDR3 contains 14 residues. The germline V gene encodes CDR1 SQVTM and CDR2 ANQGSEA. CDR3 sequence (DNA): TGCAGCGTCGGGGGACTAGCGGTTCAAGAGACCCAGTACTTC. Protein product: CSVGGLAVQETQYF.

The chain employs TRBV10-3 and TRBJ2-3, with 10 bases aligning to TRBD2. The CDR3 length is 15 residues. Germline assignment: CDR1 ENHRY and CDR2 SYGVKD. J gave up 2 bases and V 5 bases, and 4 bases lay outside the gene matches. The CDR3: CAISPSGGVTDTQYF. CDR3 bases: TGTGCCATCAGTCCTAGCGGGGGCGTCACAGATACGCAGTATTTT.

The chain employs TRBV4-2 and TRBJ1-2; D might be TRBD1 (5 bases). From germline, CDR1 is LGHNA and CDR2 YNFKEQ. V was trimmed by 0 bases and J by 5 bases, leaving 19 bases between them. There are 17 residues in the CDR3. CDR3 DNA sequence: TGTGCCAGCAGCCAAGAACCGGGGGACGGATCTTCTTATGGCTACACCTTC. Translation gives CASSQEPGDGSSYGYTF.

The V call is TRBV10-3, the J call TRBJ2-5; 7 bases line up with TRBD2. The CDR3 runs 13 residues. CDR1 is ENHRY, CDR2 SYGVKD, per germline. J gave up 4 bases and V 7 bases, and 6 bases lay outside the gene matches. The DNA for the CDR3 is TGTGCCATCATGGGGGGGGAGACAGAGACCCAGTACTTC. It encodes CAIMGGETETQYF.